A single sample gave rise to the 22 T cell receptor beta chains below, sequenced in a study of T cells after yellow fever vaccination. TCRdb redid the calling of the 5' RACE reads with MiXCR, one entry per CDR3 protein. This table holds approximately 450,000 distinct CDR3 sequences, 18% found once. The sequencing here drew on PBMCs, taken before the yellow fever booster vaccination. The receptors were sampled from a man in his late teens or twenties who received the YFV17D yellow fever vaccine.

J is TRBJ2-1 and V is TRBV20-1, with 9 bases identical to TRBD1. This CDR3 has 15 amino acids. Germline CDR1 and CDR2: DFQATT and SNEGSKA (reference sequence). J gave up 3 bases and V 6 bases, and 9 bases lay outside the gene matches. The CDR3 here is CSANVGQGSYNEQFF. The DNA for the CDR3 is TGCAGTGCCAATGTGGGACAGGGAAGCTACAATGAGCAGTTCTTC.

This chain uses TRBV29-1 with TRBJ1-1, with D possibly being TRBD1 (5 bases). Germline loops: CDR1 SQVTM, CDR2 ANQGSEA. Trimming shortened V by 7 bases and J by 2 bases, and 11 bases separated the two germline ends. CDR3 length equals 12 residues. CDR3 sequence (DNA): TGCAGCGCGGACAAAGAAAACACTGAAGCTTTCTTT. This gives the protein CSADKENTEAFF.

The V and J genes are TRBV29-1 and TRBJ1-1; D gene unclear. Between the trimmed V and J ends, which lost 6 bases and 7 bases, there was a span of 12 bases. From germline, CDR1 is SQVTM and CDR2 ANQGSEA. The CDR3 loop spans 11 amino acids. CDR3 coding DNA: TGCAGCGTGGTCGGCGGAATTGAAGCTTTCTTT. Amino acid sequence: CSVVGGIEAFF. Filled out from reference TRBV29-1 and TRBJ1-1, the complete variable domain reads SAVISQKPSRDICQRGTSLTIQCQVDSQVTMMFWYRQQPGQSLTLIATANQGSEATYESGFVIDKFPISRPNLTFSTLTVSNMSPEDSSIYLCSVVGGIEAFFGQGTRLTVV.

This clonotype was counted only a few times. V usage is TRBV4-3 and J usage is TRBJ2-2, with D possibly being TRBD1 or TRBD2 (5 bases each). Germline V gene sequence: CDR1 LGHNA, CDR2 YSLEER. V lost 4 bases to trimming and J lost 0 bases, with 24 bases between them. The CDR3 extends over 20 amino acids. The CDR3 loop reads CASSRASQGLGATNTGELFF. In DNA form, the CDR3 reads TGCGCCAGCAGCCGAGCCTCCCAGGGTTTGGGAGCGACGAACACCGGGGAGCTGTTTTTT.

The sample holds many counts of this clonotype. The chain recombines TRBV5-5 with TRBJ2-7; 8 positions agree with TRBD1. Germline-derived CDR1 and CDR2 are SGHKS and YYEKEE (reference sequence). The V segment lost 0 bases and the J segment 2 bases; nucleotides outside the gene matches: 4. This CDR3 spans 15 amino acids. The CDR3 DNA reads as TGTGCCAGCAGCTTGGGGACAGGGTATCCCTACGAGCAGTACGTC. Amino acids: CASSLGTGYPYEQYV.

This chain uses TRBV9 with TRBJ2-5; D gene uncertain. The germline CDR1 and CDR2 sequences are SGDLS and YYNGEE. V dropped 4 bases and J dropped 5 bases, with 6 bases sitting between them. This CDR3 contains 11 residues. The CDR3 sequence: CASSHSETQYF. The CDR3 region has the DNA TGTGCCAGCAGCCATTCGGAGACCCAGTACTTC.

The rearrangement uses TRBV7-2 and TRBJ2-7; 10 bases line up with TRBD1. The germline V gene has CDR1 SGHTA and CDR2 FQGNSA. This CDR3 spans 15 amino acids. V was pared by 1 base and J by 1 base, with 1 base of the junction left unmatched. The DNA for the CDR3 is TGTGCCAGCAGCTTAGAGGGACAGGGGTCCTACGAGCAGTACTTC. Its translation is CASSLEGQGSYEQYF.

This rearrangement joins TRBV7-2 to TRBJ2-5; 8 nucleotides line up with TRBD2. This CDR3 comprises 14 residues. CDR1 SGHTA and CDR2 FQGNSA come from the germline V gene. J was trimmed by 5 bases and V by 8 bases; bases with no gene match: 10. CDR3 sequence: CASAFVGGGETQYF. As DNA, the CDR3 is TGTGCCAGCGCCTTTGTCGGGGGGGGGGAGACCCAGTACTTC.

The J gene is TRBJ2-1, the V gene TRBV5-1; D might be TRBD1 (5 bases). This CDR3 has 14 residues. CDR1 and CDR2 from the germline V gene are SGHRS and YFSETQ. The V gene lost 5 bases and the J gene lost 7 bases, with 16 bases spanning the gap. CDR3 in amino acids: CASRPEAQGNEQFF. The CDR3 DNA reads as TGCGCCAGCAGGCCAGAGGCCCAGGGTAATGAGCAGTTCTTC.

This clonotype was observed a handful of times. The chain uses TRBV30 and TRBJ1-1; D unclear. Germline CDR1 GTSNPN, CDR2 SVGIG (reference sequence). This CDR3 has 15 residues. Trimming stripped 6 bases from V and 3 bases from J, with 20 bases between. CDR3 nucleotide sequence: TGTGCCTGCATACTCCCAAAGGGAGAGGACACTGAAGCTTTCTTT. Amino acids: CACILPKGEDTEAFF. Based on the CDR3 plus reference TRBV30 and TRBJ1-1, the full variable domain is SQTIHQWPATLVQPVGSPLSLECTVEGTSNPNLYWYRQAAGRGLQLLFYSVGIGQISSEVPQNLSASRPQDRQFILSSKKLLLSDSGFYLCACILPKGEDTEAFFGQGTRLTVV.

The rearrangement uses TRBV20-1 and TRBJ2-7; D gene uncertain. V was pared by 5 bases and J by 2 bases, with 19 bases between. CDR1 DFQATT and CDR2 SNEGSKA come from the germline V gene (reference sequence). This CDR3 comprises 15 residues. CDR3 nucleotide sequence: TGCAGTGCTCACAACCCCCAGGTTGGGGCCTACGAGCAGTACGTC. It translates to CSAHNPQVGAYEQYV.

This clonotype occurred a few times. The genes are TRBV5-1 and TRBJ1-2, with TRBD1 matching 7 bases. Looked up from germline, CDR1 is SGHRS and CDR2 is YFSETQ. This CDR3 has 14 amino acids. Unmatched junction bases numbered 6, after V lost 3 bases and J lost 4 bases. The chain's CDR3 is CASSSTGNFYGYTF. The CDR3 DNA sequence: TGCGCCAGCAGCTCGACAGGGAACTTCTATGGCTACACCTTC. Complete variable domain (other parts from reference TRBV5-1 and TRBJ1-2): KAGVTQTPRYLIKTRGQQVTLSCSPISGHRSVSWYQQTPGQGLQFLFEYFSETQRNKGNFPGRFSGRQFSNSRSEMNVSTLELGDSALYLCASSSTGNFYGYTFGSGTRLTVV.

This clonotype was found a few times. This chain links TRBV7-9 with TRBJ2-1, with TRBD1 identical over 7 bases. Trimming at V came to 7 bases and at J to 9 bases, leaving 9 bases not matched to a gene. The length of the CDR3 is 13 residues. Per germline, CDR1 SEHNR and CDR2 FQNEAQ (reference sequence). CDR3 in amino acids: CASIHRQGSEQFF. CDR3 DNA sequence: TGTGCCAGCATCCACCGACAGGGAAGTGAGCAGTTCTTC.

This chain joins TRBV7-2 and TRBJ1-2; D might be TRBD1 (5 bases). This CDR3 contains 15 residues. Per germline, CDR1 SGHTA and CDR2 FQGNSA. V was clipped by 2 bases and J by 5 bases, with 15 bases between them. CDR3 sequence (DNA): TGTGCCAGCAGCTTATTAGGCAGGGTGGAGTATGGCTACACCTTC. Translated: CASSLLGRVEYGYTF.

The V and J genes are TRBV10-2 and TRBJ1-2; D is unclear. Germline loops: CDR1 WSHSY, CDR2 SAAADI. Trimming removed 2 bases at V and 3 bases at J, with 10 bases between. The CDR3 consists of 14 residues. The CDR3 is CASSEIVDYYGYTF. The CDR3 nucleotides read TGCGCCAGCAGTGAGATAGTCGATTACTATGGCTACACCTTC.

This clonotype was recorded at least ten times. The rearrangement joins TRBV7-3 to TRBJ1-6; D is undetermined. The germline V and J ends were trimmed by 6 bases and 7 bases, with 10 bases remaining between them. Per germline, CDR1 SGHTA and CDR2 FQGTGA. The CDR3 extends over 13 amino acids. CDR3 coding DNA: TGTGCCAGCAGGCGCAGTGGGAATTCACCCCTCCACTTT. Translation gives CASRRSGNSPLHF.

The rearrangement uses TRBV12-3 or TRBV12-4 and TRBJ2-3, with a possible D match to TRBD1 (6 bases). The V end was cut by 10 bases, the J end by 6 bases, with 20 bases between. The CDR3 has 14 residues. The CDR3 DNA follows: TGTGCCACCATGGACAGCCCGATGGACGATACGCAGTATTTT. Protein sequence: CATMDSPMDDTQYF.

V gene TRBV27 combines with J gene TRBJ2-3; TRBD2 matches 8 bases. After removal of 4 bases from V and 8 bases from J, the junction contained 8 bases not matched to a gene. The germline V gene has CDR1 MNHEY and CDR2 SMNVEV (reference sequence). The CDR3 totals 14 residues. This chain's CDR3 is CASSSGGPFRTQYF. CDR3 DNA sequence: TGTGCCAGCAGTTCGGGGGGGCCTTTCCGTACGCAGTATTTT.

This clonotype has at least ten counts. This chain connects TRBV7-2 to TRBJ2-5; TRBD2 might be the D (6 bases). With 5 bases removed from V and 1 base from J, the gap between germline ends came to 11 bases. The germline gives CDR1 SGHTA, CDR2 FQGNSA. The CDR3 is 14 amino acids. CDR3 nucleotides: TGTGCCAGCAGCGGGGCGGGGAGCCAAGAGACCCAGTACTTC. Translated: CASSGAGSQETQYF.

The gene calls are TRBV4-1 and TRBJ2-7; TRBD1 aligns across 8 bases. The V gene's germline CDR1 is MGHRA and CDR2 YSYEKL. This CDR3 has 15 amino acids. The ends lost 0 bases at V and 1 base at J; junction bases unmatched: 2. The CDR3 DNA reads TGCGCCAGCAGCCAAGATTACAGGGGGTCCTACGAGCAGTACTTC. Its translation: CASSQDYRGSYEQYF.

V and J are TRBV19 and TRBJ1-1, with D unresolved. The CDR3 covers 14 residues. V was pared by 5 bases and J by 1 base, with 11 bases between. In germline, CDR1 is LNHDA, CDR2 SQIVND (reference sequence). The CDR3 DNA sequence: TGTGCCAGTAGTCCCACCCTAGGGAACACTGAAGCTTTCTTT. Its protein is CASSPTLGNTEAFF.

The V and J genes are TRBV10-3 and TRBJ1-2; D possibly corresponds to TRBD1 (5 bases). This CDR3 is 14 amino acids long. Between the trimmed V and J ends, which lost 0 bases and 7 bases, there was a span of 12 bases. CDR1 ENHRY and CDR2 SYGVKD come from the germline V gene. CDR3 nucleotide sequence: TGTGCCATCAGTGAGTCAGGCTCAGGGCTTGGCTACACCTTC. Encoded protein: CAISESGSGLGYTF.